The present entry profiles one TCR beta chain with its context. Other DNA sequences of this sample code for an identical CDR3. The method was immunoSEQ multiplex PCR; TCRdb's version includes in-frame clones alone and lacks a portion of them. The data hold some 150,000 clones, with approximately 86% observed a single time. The V gene end was trimmed by 1 base and the J gene end by 10 bases; junction bases not matched to a gene: 4. The CDR3 is made up of 15 amino acids. The germline gives CDR1 SGHRS, CDR2 YFSETQ. These data are taken from a study of radiation and T cells in renal cell carcinoma. The time point was: blood 4 weeks post-SBRT, at nephrectomy. Indicated treatment: 15 Gy SBRT to primary tumor, nephrectomy 4 weeks later.

The sample here was blood, taken from a patient whose treatment included radiotherapy and nephrectomy. V is TRBV5-1 and J is TRBJ1-6; TRBD1 matches at 11 bases. The receptor was derived from a woman aged 45-59 years with renal cell carcinoma. DNA of the CDR3: TGCGCCAGCAGCTTGAAGGGACAGGGGGGATCACCCCTCCACTTT. The encoded protein is CASSLKGQGGSPLHF.